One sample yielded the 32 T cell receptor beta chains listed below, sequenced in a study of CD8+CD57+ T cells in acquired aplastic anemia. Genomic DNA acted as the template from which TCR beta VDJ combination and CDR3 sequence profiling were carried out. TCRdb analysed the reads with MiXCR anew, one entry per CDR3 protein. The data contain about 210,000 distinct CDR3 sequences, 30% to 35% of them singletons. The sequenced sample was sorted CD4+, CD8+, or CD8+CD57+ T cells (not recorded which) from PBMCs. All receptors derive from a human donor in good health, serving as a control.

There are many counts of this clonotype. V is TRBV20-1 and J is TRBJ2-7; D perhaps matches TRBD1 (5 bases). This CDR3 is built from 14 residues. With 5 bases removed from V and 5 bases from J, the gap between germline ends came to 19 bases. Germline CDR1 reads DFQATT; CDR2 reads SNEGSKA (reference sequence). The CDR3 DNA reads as TGCAGTGCTGCCCTGGCCCAGGGTAAAAACGAGCAGTACTTC. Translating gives CSAALAQGKNEQYF.

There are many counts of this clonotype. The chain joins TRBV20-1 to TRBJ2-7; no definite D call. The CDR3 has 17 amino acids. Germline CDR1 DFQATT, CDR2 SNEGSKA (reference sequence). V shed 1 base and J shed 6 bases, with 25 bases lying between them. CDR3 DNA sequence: TGCAGTGCTAGAGGTATCGGGCCAAAGGAGATGGGTGGCGAGCAGTACTTC. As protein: CSARGIGPKEMGGEQYF.

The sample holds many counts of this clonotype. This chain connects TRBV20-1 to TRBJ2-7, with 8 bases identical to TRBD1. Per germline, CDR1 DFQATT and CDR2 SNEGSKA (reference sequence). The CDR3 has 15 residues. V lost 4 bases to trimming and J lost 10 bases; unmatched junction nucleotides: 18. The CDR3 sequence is CSATQPTGGGFFQYF. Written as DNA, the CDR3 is TGCAGTGCTACCCAACCCACAGGGGGAGGATTTTTCCAGTACTTC.

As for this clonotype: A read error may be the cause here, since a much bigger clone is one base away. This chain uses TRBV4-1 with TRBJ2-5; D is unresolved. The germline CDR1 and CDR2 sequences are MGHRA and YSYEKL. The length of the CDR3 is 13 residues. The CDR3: CAGSLRLTETQYF. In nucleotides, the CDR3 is TGCGCCGGCAGCCTAAGACTCACAGAGACCCAGTACTTC.

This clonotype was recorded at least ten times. The CDR3, as DNA: TGCAGTGCTAGAGATTACAGGAGCACAGATACGCAGTATTTT. Protein: CSARDYRSTDTQYF. The chain uses TRBV20-1 and TRBJ2-3, with D possibly TRBD1 on 5 matching bases. CDR1 is DFQATT, CDR2 SNEGSKA, per germline (reference sequence). CDR3 length: 14 amino acids. The V and J ends lost 0 bases and 0 bases respectively, with 7 bases between them.

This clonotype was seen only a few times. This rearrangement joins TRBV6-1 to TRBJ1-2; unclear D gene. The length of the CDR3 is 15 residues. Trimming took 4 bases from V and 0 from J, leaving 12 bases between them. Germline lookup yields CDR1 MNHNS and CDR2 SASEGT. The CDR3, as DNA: TGTGCCAGCAGTGTTTCAACAGCCACTAACTATGGCTACACCTTC. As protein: CASSVSTATNYGYTF.

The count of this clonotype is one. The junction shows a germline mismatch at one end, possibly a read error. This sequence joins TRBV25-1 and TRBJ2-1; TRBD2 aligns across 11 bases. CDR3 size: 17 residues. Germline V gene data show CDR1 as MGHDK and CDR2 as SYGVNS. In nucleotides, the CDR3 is TGTGCCAGCATCAACCCCGCCGGGACTAGCGGAGACAATGGGCAGTTCTTC. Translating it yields CASINPAGTSGDNGQFF.

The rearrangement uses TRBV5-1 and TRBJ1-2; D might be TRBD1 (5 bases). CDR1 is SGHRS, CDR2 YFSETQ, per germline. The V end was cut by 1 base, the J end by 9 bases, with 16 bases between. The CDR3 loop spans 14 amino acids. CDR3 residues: CASSLYGAAISYTF. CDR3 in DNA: TGCGCCAGCAGCTTGTACGGGGCCGCGATTAGCTACACCTTC. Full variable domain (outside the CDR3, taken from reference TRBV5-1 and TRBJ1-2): KAGVTQTPRYLIKTRGQQVTLSCSPISGHRSVSWYQQTPGQGLQFLFEYFSETQRNKGNFPGRFSGRQFSNSRSEMNVSTLELGDSALYLCASSLYGAAISYTFGSGTRLTVV.

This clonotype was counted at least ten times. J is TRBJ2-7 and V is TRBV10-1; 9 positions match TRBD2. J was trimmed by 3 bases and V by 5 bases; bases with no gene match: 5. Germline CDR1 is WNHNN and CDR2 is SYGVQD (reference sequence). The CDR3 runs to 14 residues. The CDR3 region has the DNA TGCGCCAGCAGTACTAGCGGGCGGAGCTACGAGCAGTACTTC. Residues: CASSTSGRSYEQYF.

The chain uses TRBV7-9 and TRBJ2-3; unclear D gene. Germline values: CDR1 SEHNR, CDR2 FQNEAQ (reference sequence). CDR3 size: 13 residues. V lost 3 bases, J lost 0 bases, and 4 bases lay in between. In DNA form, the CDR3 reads TGTGCCAGCAGCTTGTTAAGCACAGATACGCAGTATTTT. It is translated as CASSLLSTDTQYF.

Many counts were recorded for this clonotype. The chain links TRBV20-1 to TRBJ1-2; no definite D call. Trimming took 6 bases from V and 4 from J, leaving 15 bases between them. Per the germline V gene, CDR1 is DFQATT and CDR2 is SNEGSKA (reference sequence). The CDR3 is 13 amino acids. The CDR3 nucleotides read TGCAGTGCCGACCCCCTGCATAGCTATGGCTACACCTTC. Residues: CSADPLHSYGYTF.

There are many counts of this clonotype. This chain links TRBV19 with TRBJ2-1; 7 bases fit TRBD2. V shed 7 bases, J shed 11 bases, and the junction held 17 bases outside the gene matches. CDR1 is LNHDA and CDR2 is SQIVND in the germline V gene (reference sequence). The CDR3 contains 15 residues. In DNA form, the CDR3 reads TGTGCCAGTAAGGACCACGGGACTAACCAGTTTCAGCAGTTCTTC. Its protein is CASKDHGTNQFQQFF.

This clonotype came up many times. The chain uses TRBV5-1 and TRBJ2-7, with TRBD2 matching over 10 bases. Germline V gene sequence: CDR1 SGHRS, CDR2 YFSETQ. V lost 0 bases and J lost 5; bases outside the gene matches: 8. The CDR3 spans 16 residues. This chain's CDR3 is CASSLAAGLASHEQYF. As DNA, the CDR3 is TGCGCCAGCAGCTTGGCGGCGGGACTAGCGTCCCACGAGCAGTACTTC.

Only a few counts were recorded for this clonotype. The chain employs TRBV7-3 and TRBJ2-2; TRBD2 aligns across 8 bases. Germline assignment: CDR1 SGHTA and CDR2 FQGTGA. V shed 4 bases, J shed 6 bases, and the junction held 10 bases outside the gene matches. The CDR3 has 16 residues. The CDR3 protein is CASSSPGGGSPGELFF. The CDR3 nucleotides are TGTGCCAGCAGCTCCCCTGGCGGGGGGTCCCCCGGGGAGCTGTTTTTT. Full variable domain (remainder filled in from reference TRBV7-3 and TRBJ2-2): GAGVSQTPSNKVTEKGKYVELRCDPISGHTALYWYRQSLGQGPEFLIYFQGTGAADDSGLPNDRFFAVRPEGSVSTLKIQRTERGDSAVYLCASSSPGGGSPGELFFGEGSRLTVL.

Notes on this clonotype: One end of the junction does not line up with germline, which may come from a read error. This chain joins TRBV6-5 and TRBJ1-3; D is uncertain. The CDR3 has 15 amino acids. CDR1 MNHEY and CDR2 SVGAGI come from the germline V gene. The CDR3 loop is CASGYSNLAGNTIYF. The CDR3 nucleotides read TGTGCCAGCGGTTACTCGAATCTCGCTGGAAACACCATATATTTT.

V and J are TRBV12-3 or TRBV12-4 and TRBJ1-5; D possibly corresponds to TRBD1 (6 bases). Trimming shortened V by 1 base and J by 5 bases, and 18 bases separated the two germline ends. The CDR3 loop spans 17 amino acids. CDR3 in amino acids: CASSLDLWTDNYQPQHF. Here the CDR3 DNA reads TGTGCCAGCAGTTTAGATCTGTGGACAGATAATTATCAGCCCCAGCATTTT.

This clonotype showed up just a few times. The CDR3 nucleotides read TGTGCCAACAAAGGACAGGGTGAAGGCTATGAGCAGTTCTTC. Its translation is CANKGQGEGYEQFF. V usage is TRBV10-3 and J usage is TRBJ2-1; 8 nucleotides match TRBD1. This CDR3 contains 14 residues. J gave up 8 bases and V 10 bases, and 13 bases lay outside the gene matches. Germline CDR1 ENHRY, CDR2 SYGVKD.

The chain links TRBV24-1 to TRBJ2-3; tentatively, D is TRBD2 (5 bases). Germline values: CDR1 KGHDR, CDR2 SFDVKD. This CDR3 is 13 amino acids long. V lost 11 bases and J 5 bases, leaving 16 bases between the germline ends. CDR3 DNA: TGTGCCAGCAGCTCGGCAGGACTAGATACGCAGTATTTT. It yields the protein CASSSAGLDTQYF.

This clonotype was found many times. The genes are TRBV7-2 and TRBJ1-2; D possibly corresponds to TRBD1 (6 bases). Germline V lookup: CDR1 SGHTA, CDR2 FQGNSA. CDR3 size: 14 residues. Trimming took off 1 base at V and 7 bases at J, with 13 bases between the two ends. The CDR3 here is CASSLVVGGAGYTF. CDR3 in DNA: TGTGCCAGCAGCTTAGTGGTTGGGGGCGCTGGCTACACCTTC. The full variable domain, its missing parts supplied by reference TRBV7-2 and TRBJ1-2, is GAGVSQSPSNKVTEKGKDVELRCDPISGHTALYWYRQSLGQGLEFLIYFQGNSAPDKSGLPSDRFSAERTGGSVSTLTIQRTQQEDSAVYLCASSLVVGGAGYTFGSGTRLTVV.

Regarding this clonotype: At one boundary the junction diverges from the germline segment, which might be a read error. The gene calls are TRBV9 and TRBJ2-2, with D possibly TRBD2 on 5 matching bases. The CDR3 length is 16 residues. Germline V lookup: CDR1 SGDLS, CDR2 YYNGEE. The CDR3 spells CASSVGLQISTGELFF. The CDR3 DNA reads TGTGCCAGCAGCGTAGGTCTTCAGATCAGCACCGGGGAACTGTTTTTT.

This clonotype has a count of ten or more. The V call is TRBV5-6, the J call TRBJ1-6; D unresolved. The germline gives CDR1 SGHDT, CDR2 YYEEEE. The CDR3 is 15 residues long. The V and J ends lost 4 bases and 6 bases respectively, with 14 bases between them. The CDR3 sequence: CASSEIGISNSPLHF. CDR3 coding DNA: TGTGCCAGCAGCGAAATTGGGATAAGTAATTCACCCCTCCACTTT.

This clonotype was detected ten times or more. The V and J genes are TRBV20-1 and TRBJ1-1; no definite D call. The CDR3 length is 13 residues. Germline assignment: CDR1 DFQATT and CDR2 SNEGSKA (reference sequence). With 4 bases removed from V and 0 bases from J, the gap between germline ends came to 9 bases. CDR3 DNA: TGCAGTGCTATGTCGGTCATGAACACTGAAGCTTTCTTT. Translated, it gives CSAMSVMNTEAFF.

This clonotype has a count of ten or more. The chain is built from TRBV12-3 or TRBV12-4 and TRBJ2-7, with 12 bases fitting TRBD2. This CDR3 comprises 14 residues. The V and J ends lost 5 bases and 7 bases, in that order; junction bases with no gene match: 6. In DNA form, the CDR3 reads TGTGCCAGCAGTCAGACTAGCGGGAGTGGAGAGCAGTACTTC. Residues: CASSQTSGSGEQYF.

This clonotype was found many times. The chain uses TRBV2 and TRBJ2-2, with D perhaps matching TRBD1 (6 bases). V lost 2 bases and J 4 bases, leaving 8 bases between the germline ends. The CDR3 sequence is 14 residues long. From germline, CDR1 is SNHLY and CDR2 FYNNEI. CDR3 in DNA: TGTGCCAGCAGTGAATTAGGGGGCACCGGGGAGCTGTTTTTT. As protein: CASSELGGTGELFF.

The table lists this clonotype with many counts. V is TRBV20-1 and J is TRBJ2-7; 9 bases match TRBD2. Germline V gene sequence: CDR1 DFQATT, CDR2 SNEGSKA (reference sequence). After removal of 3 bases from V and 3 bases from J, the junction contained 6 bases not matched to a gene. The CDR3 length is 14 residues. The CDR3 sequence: CSASGLAGRYEQYF. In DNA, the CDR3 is TGCAGTGCTAGCGGTCTAGCGGGACGCTACGAGCAGTACTTC.

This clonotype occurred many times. The CDR3 sequence: CASSEVLNTEAFF. The DNA for the CDR3 is TGTGCCAGCAGTGAAGTCCTCAACACTGAAGCTTTCTTT. The chain employs TRBV6-1 and TRBJ1-1; D remains ambiguous. The CDR3 has 13 amino acids. V was cut by 1 base and J by 2 bases, with 5 bases left in between. The germline gives CDR1 MNHNS, CDR2 SASEGT.

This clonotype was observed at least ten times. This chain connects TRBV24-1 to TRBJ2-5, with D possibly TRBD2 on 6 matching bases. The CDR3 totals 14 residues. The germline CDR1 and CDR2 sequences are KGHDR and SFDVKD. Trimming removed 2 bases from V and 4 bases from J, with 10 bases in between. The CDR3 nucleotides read TGTGCCACCAGTGATTCCGGGGGTGGAGAGACCCAGTACTTC. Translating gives CATSDSGGGETQYF.

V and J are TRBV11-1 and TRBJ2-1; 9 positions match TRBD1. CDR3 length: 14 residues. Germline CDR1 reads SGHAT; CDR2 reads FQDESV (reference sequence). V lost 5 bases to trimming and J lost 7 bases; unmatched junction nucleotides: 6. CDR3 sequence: CASSVQGALNEQFF. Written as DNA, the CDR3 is TGTGCCAGCAGCGTACAGGGGGCCCTAAATGAGCAGTTCTTC.

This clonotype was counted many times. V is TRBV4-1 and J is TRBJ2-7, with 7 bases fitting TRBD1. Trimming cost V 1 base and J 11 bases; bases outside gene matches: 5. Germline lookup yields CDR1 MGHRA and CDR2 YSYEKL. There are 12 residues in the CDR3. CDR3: CASSQVGQLKYF. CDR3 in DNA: TGCGCCAGCAGCCAAGTGGGACAGCTGAAGTACTTC.

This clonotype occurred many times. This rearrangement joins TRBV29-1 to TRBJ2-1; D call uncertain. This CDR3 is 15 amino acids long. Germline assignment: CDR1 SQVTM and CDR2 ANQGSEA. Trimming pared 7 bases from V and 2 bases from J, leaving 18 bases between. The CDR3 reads CSGRPGLGPYNEQFF. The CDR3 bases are TGCAGCGGCAGACCCGGGCTCGGGCCCTACAATGAGCAGTTCTTC.

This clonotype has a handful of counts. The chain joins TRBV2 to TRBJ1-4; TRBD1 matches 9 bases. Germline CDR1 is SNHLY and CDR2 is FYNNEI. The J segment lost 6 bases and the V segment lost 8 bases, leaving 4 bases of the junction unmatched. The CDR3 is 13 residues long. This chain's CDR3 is CASQTGGDEKLFF. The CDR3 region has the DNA TGTGCCAGCCAAACAGGGGGCGATGAAAAACTGTTTTTT.

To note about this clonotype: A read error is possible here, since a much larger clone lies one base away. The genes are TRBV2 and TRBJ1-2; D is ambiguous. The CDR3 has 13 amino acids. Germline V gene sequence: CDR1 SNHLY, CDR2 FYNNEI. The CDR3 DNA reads TGTGCCAACAGTGAGGTAGAAGTCTATGGCTACACCTTC. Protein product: CANSEVEVYGYTF.